These T cell receptor beta chains were read from a single sample in a study of cytomegalovirus exposure and HLA in healthy donors. Using immunoSEQ multiplex PCR, the repertoire was profiled, and TCRdb retains in-frame clones only, with some absent. The table records about 130,000 clones, 80% to 85% of them present only once. Sequences were obtained from PBMCs. The source is a boy aged 5-17 years in good health and CMV-seronegative. CDR3s leave out the opening cysteine and the closing phenylalanine or tryptophan.

j_call: TRBJ1-1; v_call: TRBV7-2; cdr3_aa: ASSSRQGGLSTEAF
j_call: TRBJ2-3; v_call: TRBV5-6; cdr3_aa: ASSPTSGVTDTQY
j_call: TRBJ2-4; v_call: TRBV5-4; cdr3_aa: ASSAGEGNLAKNIQY
j_call: TRBJ2-3; v_call: TRBV7-9; cdr3_aa: ASSPSTVGTDTQY
j_call: TRBJ2-3; v_call: TRBV29-1; cdr3_aa: SVEGSSGTLTDTQY
j_call: TRBJ2-1; v_call: TRBV5-1; cdr3_aa: ASRRGSNNEQF
j_call: TRBJ2-1; v_call: TRBV15; cdr3_aa: ATSRDVGRTREQF
j_call: TRBJ2-7; v_call: TRBV19; cdr3_aa: ASSGGLAASYEQY
j_call: TRBJ2-2; v_call: TRBV7-2; cdr3_aa: ASSPKTGKTGELF
j_call: TRBJ2-7; v_call: TRBV13; cdr3_aa: ASSFGTSGYEQY
j_call: TRBJ2-7; v_call: TRBV5-1; cdr3_aa: ASSLSRGEQY